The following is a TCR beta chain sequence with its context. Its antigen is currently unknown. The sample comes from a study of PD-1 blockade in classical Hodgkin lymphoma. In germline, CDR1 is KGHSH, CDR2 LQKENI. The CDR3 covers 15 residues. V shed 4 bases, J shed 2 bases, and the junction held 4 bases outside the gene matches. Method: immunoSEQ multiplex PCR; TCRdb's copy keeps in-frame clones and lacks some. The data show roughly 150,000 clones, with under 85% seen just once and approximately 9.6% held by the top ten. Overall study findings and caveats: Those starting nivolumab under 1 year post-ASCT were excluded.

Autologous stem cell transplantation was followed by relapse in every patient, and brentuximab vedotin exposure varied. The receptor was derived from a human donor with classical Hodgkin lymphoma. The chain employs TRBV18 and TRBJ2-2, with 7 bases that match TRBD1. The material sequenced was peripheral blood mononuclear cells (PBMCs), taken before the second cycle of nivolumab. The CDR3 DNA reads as TGTGCCAGCTCACGGGACAGAGACAACACCGGGGAGCTGTTTTTT. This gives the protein CASSRDRDNTGELFF. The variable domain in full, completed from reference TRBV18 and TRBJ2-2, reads NAGVMQNPRHLVRRRGQEARLRCSPMKGHSHVYWYRQLPEEGLKFMVYLQKENIIDESGMPKERFSAEFPKEGPSILRIQQVVRGDSAAYFCASSRDRDNTGELFFGEGSRLTVL.